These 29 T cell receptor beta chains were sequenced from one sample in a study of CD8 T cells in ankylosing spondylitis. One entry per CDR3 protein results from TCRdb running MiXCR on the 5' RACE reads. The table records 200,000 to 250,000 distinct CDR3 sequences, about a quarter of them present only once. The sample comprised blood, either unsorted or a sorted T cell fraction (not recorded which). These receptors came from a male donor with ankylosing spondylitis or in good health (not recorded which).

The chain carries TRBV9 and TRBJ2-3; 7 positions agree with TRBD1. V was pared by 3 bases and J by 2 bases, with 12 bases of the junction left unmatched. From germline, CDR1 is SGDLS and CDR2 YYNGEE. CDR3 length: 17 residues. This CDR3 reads CASSEGAGGITTDTQYF. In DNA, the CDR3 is TGTGCCAGCAGCGAGGGGGCAGGGGGTATTACCACAGATACGCAGTATTTT.

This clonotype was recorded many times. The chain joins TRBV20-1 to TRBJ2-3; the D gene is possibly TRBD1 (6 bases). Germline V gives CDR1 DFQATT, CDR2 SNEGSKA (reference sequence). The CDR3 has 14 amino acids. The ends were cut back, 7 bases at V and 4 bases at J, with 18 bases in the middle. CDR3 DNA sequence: TGCAGTGTCAGCTCAGGGGAAAGATCAGATACGCAGTATTTT. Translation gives CSVSSGERSDTQYF.

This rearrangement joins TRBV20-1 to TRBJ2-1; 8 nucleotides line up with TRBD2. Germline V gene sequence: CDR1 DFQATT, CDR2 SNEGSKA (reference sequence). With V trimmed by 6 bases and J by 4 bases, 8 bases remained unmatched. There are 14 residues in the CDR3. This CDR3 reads CSATGLVDYNEQFF. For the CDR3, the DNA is TGCAGTGCAACGGGACTAGTGGATTACAATGAGCAGTTCTTC.

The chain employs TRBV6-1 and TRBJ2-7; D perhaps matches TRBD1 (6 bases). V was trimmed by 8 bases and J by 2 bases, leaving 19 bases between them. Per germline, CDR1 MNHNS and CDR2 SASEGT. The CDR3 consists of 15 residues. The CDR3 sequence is CASGDSWGRPYEQYF. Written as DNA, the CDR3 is TGTGCCAGCGGCGACTCATGGGGGCGTCCCTACGAGCAGTACTTC.

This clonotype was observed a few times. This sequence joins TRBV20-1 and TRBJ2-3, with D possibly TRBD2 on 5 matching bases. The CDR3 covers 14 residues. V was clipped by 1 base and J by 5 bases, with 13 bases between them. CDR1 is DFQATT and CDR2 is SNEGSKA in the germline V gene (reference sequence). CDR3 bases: TGCAGTGCTAGAGCCCGGGAAACCGGAGATACGCAGTATTTT. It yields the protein CSARARETGDTQYF.

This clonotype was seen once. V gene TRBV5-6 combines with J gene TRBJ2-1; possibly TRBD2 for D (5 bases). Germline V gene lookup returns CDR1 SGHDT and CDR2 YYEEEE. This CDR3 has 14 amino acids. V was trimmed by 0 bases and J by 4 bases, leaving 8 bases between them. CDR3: CASSLVSAYNEQFF. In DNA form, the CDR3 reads TGTGCCAGCAGCTTGGTTAGCGCGTACAATGAGCAGTTCTTC.

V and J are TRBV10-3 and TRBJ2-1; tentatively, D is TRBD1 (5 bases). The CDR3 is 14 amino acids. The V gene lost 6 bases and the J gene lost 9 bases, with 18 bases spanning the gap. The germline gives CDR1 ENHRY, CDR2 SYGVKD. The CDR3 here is CAIRKRHLGLEQFF. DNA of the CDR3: TGTGCCATCAGAAAACGGCATTTGGGGCTTGAGCAGTTCTTC.

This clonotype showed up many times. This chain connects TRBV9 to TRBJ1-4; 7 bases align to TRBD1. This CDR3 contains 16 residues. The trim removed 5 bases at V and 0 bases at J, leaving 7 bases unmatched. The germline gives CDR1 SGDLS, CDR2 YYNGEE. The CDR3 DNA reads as TGTGCCAGCAGAGTACAGGGGACGTCAACTAATGAAAAACTGTTTTTT. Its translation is CASRVQGTSTNEKLFF.

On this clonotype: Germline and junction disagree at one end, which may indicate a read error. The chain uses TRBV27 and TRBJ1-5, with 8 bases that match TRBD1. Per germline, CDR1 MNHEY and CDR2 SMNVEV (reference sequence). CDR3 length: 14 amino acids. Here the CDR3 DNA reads TGTGCCAGCAGTCCAGGACAGGGCAATCAGCCCCCGCATTTT. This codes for CASSPGQGNQPPHF.

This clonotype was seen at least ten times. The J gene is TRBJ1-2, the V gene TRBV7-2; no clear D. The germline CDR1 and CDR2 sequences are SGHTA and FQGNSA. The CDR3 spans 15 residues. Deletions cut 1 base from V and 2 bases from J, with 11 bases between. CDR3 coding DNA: TGTGCCAGCAGCTTAGATGCGGAACCCAACTATGGCTACACCTTC. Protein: CASSLDAEPNYGYTF.

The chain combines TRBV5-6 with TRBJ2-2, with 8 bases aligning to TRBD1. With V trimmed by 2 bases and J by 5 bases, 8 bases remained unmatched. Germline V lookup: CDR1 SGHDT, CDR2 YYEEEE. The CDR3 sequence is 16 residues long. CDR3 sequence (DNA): TGTGCCAGCAGCTTAGGGGACAGGATCTCGACCGGGGAGCTGTTTTTT. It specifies CASSLGDRISTGELFF.

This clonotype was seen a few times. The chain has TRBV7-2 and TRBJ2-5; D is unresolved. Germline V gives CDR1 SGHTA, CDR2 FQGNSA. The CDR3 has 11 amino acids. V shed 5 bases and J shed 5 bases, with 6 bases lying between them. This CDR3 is CASSPLETQYF. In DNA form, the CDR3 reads TGTGCCAGCAGCCCCTTGGAGACCCAGTACTTC.

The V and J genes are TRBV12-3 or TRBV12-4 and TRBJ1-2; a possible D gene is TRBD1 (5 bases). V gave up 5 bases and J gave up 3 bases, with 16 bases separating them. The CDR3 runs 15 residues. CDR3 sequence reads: CASSDGGVGDYGYTF. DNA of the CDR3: TGTGCCAGCAGTGATGGAGGGGTGGGTGACTATGGCTACACCTTC.

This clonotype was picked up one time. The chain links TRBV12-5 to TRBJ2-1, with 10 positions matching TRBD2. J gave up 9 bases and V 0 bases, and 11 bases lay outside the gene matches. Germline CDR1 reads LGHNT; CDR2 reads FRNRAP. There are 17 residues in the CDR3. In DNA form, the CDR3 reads TGTGCTAGTGGTTTGGTACGGCTAGCGGGAGTCAGAAGTGAGCAGTTCTTC. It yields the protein CASGLVRLAGVRSEQFF.

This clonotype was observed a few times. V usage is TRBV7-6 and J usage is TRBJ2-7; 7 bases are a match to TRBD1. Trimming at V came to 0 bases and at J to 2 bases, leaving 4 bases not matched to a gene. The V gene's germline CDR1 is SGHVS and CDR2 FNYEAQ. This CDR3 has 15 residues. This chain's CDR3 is CASSLAGDSTYEQYF. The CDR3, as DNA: TGTGCCAGCAGCTTAGCGGGGGACAGCACCTACGAGCAGTACTTC.

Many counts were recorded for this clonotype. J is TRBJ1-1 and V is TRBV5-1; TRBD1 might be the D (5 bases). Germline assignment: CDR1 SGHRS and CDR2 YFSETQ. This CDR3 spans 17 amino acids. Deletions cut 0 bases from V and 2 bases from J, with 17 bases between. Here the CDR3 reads CASSLERVGGGNTEAFF. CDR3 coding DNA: TGCGCCAGCAGCTTGGAACGGGTCGGGGGAGGCAACACTGAAGCTTTCTTT.

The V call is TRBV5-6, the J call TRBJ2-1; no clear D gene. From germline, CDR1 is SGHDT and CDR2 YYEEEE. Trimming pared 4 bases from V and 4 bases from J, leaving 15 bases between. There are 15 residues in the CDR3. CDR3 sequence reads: CASSPLSAAYNEQFF. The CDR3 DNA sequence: TGTGCCAGCAGCCCTCTGAGCGCAGCTTACAATGAGCAGTTCTTC.

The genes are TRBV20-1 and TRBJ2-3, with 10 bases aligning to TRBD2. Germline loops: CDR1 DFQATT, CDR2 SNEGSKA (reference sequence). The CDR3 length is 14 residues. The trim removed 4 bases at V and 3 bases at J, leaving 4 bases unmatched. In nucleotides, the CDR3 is TGCAGTGCTAATAGCGGGAGGTGGACAGATACGCAGTATTTT. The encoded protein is CSANSGRWTDTQYF.

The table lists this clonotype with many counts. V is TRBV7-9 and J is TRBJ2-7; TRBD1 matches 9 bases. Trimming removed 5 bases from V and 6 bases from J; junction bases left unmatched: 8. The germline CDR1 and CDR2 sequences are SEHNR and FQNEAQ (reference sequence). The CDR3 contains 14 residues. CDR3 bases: TGTGCCAGCAGCCTGAGGGACAGGGCAAGCGAGCAGTACTTC. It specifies CASSLRDRASEQYF.

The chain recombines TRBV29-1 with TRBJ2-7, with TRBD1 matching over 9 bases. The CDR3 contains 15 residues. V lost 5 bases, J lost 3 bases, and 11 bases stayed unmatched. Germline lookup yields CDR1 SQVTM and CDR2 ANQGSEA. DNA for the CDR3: TGCAGCGTTAGAGGCTCCCCGACAGGGGGCTACGAGCAGTACTTC. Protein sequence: CSVRGSPTGGYEQYF.

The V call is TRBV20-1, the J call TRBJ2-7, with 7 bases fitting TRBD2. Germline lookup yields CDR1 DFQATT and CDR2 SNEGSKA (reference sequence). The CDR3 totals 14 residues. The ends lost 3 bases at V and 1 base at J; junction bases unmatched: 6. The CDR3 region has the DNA TGCAGTGCTAGGCGAGCGGGGACTTCCTACGAGCAGTACTTC. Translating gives CSARRAGTSYEQYF.

The CDR3 DNA is TGTGCCAGCAGCCAGGGCTGGGGGAGAACCTCCTACAATGAGCAGTTCTTC. It translates to CASSQGWGRTSYNEQFF. The genes are TRBV7-2 and TRBJ2-1; either TRBD1 or TRBD2 may supply D (5 bases each). The CDR3 length is 17 residues. The V gene lost 5 bases and the J gene lost 0 bases, with 17 bases spanning the gap. CDR1 and CDR2 (germline): SGHTA, FQGNSA.

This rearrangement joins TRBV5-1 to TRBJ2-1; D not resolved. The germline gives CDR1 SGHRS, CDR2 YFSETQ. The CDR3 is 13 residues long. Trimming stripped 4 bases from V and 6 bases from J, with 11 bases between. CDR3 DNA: TGCGCCAGCAGCCCCGGATGGACCAATGAGCAGTTCTTC. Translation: CASSPGWTNEQFF.

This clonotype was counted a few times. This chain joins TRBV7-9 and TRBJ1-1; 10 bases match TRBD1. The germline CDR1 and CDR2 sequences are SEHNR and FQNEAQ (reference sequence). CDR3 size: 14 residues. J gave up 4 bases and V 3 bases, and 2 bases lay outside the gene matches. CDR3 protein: CASSLDRGFTEAFF. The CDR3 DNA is TGTGCCAGCAGCTTGGACAGGGGGTTCACTGAAGCTTTCTTT.

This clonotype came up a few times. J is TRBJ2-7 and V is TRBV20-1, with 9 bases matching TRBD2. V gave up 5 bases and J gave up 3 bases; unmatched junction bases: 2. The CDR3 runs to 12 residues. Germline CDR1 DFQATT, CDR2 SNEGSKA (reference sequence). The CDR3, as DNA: TGCAGTGCTCCGACTAGCGGCTACGAGCAGTACTTC. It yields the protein CSAPTSGYEQYF.

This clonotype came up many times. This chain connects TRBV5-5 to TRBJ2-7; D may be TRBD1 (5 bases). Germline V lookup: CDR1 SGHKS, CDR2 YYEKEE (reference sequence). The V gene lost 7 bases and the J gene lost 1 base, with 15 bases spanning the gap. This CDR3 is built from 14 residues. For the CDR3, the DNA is TGTGCCAGCGCCCACCGGGCAGGGTCCTACGAGCAGTACTTC. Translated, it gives CASAHRAGSYEQYF.

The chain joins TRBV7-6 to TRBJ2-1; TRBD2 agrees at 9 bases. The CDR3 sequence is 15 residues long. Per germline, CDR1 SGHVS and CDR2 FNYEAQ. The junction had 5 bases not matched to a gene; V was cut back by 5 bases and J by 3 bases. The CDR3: CASSRSGSNYNEQFF. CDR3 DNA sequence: TGTGCCAGCAGCCGTAGCGGGAGCAACTACAATGAGCAGTTCTTC.

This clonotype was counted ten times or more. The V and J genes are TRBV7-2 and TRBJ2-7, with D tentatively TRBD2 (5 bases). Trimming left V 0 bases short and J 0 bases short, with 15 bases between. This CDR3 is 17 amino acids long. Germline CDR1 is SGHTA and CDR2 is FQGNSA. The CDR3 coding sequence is TGTGCCAGCAGCTTAGCAAGAGGAATAGCGATCTCCTACGAGCAGTACTTC. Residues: CASSLARGIAISYEQYF.

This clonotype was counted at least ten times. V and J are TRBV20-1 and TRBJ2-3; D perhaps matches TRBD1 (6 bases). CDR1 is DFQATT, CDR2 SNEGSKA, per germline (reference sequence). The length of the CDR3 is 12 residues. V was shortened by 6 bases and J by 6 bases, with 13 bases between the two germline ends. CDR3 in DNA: TGCAGTGCCATGAGGCAGGGGGATACGCAGTATTTT. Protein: CSAMRQGDTQYF.